This T cell receptor beta chain was retrieved from a study of blood T cell repertoires in COVID-19. Looking at the study overall: PBMCs, B-cell-depleted T cells, or T cells provided the cDNA or gDNA that made up the material.

The protocol was immunoSEQ multiplex PCR, while the TCRdb copy is restricted to in-frame clones and leaves out a portion. The sample lists 200,000 or so clones, 80% to 90% seen once, with 4% to 4.5% in the top ten. Per the germline V gene, CDR1 is WSHSY and CDR2 is SAAADI. CDR3 size: 14 residues. Trimming cost V 4 bases and J 7 bases, with 14 bases left between them. This TCR came from a man between 50 and 59 years old with acute or convalescent COVID-19. The chain has TRBV10-2 and TRBJ1-5; D perhaps matches TRBD1 (5 bases). Sequences were obtained from peripheral blood. The DNA of the CDR3 is TGCGCCAGCAGTGGACAGACGGAGTCCCAGCCCCAGCATTTT. Protein sequence: CASSGQTESQPQHF.